This entry lists 13 T cell receptor delta chains sequenced from one sample in a study of gamma-delta T cells after stem cell transplantation. TCRdb repeated clone calling on the RT-PCR reads with CATT. In the table there are 2,500 to 3,500 delta-chain clones, 7.5% to 9% of which are singletons. Sequenced input: gamma-delta T cells. Receptors were obtained from a human donor. It is not recorded whose cells these are; they may come from a transplant donor.

On this clone: A single base is all that separates this from a far larger clone, so a read error is likely. The sample carries other DNA sequences with the same CDR3. The DNA of the CDR3 is TGTGCCTGTGACACACTGGGGGATACGTACACCGATAAACTCATCTTT. It specifies CACDTLGDTYTDKLIF. The genes are TRDV2 and TRDJ1; 13 nucleotides align to TRDD3. V lost 1 base and J lost 0; bases outside the gene matches: 1. CDR1 GEAIGNYY and CDR2 EKD come from the germline V gene. This CDR3 region has 16 residues.

This clone has only a few counts. Given a far larger clone just one base away, this is likely a sequencing read error. The chain employs TRDV2 and TRDJ1; TRDD3 agrees at 12 bases. This CDR3 has 14 residues. Germline assignment: CDR1 GEAIGNYY and CDR2 EKD. In DNA, the CDR3 is TGTGCCTGTGACATACTGGGGGATACCGATAAACCCATCTTT. It is translated as CACDILGDTDKPIF.

This clone was recorded a few times. With only one base between it and a far larger clone, this is likely a read error. Other DNA sequences of this sample code for an identical CDR3. The rearrangement joins TRDV2 to TRDJ1; the D is unclear. This CDR3 has 14 residues. CDR1 is GEAIGNYY, CDR2 EKD, per germline. The CDR3 coding sequence is TGTGCCTGTGCTCCTGGACCGTACACCGATAAACTCATATTT. Protein product: CACAPGPYTDKLIF.

Judged by abundance, this clone is large (0.1 to 1%). The sample contains more than one DNA sequence encoding this CDR3. The chain carries TRDV2 and TRDJ3; TRDD3 might be the D (6 bases). Per the germline V gene, CDR1 is GEAIGNYY and CDR2 is EKD. Trimming shortened V by 0 bases and J by 0 bases, and 14 bases separated the two germline ends. The CDR3 consists of 19 residues. The DNA of the CDR3 is TGTGCCTGTGACACCCTCCTGGGGACGAGCTCCTGGGACACCCGACAGATGTTTTTC. It is translated as CACDTLLGTSSWDTRQMFF.

The table lists this clone with a few counts. The chain joins TRDV1 to TRDJ1, with 11 positions matching TRDD3. The CDR3 totals 21 residues. Germline V gene data show CDR1 as TSWWSYY and CDR2 as QGS. V was pared by 5 bases and J by 5 bases, with 25 bases of the junction left unmatched. The CDR3 is CALGRGGSRRWNGGYVDKLIF. In nucleotides, the CDR3 is TGTGCTCTTGGGCGTGGGGGGTCCCGACGATGGAATGGGGGATACGTTGATAAACTCATCTTT.

Details on this clone: A far larger clone lies a single base away; this is likely a read error. This sequence joins TRDV2 and TRDJ2; the match to TRDD3 covers 13 bases. Germline V lookup: CDR1 GEAIGNYY, CDR2 EKD. CDR3 length equals 17 residues. In DNA, the CDR3 is TGTGCCCGTGACACCGTAGGACTGGGGGATACGGGAGCACAACTCTTCTTT. Translated: CARDTVGLGDTGAQLFF.

This clone was counted a few times. This sequence is one base from a far larger clone and is likely a read error. V is TRDV2 and J is TRDJ3, with 8 bases fitting TRDD3. The germline V gene has CDR1 GEAIGNYY and CDR2 EKD. This CDR3 is 16 amino acids long. Trimming at V came to 3 bases and at J to 5 bases, leaving 5 bases not matched to a gene. The CDR3 DNA reads as TGTGCCTGTGACTACTGGGGGGTACGGGACACCCGACAGATGTTTTTC. Its protein product is CACDYWGVRDTRQMFF.

As for this clone: The protein held in TCRdb is that of a much larger clone and does not match this DNA's translation at residue 11, likely because of a read error; the protein shown is translated from the DNA. V is TRDV1 and J is TRDJ1; D possibly corresponds to TRDD3 (6 bases). The V and J ends lost 4 bases and 6 bases respectively, with 24 bases between them. The CDR3 is made up of 17 amino acids. Germline lookup yields CDR1 TSWWSYY and CDR2 QGS. This chain's CDR3 is CALGGLHGTGTTYKLIF. For the CDR3, the DNA is TGTGCTCTTGGGGGACTACACGGGACTGGGACGACCTATAAACTCATCTTT.

This clone was counted a few times. A read error is the likely source, as a far larger clone sits one nucleotide away. The chain combines TRDV2 with TRDJ3; 7 bases align to TRDD3. Germline CDR1 reads GEAIGNYY; CDR2 reads EKD. This CDR3 region has 21 residues. Written as DNA, the CDR3 is TGTGCCTGTAACACCGTCGATAGTACTGGGGCAGGAACCTGGGACACCCGACAGATGTTTTTC. Translating gives CACNTVDSTGAGTWDTRQMFF.

Remarks on this clone: A far bigger clonotype differs at one base, so this is likely a read error. This chain links TRDV2 with TRDJ3, with TRDD3 matching over 9 bases. Unmatched junction bases numbered 11, after V lost 0 bases and J lost 0 bases. This CDR3 has 21 amino acids. The germline V gene encodes CDR1 GEAIGNYY and CDR2 EKD. In DNA, the CDR3 is TGTGCCTGTGACACCGTGGATAGGGGATACGCGGGCTCCTGGGACACCCGACAGATGTTTTTC. Translating gives CACDTVDRGYAGSWDTRQMFF.

Judged by abundance, this clone is medium-sized. The rearrangement joins TRDV1 to TRDJ1; D gene unclear. The CDR3 has 16 amino acids. V was shortened by 0 bases and J by 1 base, with 12 bases between the two germline ends. Germline V gene data show CDR1 as TSWWSYY and CDR2 as QGS. The DNA of the CDR3 is TGTGCTCTTGGGGAACTCAAAGGTATCCTCACCGATAAACTCATCTTT. The encoded protein is CALGELKGILTDKLIF.

This clone was seen only a few times. With a much larger clone just one base away, this may be a read error. The sample has other DNA sequences that encode this CDR3 too. J is TRDJ3 and V is TRDV2, with TRDD3 matching 12 bases. The CDR3 loop spans 22 amino acids. Looked up from germline, CDR1 is GEAIGNYY and CDR2 is EKD. The CDR3 nucleotides read TGTGCCTGCGACACATGGAATAACTGGGGGATACCTAGCTCCTGGGACACCCGACAGATGTTTTTC. Protein product: CACDTWNNWGIPSSWDTRQMFF.

This clone was counted a few times. Only one base separates this from a far larger clonotype, so it likely reflects a read error. Other DNA sequences in this sample translate to the same CDR3. This rearrangement joins TRDV2 to TRDJ3; 9 nucleotides line up with TRDD3. Germline V gives CDR1 GEAIGNYY, CDR2 EKD. The CDR3 spans 17 residues. The CDR3 DNA follows: TGTGCCTGCGACATACTGGGGGACTCCTGGGACACCCGACAGATGTTTTTC. It specifies CACDILGDSWDTRQMFF.